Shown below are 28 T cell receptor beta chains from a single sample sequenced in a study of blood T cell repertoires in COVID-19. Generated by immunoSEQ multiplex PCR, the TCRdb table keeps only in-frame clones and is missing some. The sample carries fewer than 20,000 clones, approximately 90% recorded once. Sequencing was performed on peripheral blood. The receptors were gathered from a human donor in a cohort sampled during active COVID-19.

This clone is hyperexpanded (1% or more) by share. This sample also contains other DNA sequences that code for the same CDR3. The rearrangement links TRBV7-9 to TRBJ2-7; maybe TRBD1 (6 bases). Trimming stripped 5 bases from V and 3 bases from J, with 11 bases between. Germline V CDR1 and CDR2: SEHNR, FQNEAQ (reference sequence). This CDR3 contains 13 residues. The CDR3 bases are TGTGCCAGCAGCCTCAGAGGGGGCTACGAGCAGTACTTC. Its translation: CASSLRGGYEQYF.

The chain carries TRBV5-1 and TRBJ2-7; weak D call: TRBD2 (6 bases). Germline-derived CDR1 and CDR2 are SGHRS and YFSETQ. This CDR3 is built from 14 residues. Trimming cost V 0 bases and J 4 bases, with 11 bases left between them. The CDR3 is CASSLGGGWYEQYF. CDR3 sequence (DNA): TGCGCCAGCAGCTTGGGGGGAGGCTGGTACGAGCAGTACTTC.

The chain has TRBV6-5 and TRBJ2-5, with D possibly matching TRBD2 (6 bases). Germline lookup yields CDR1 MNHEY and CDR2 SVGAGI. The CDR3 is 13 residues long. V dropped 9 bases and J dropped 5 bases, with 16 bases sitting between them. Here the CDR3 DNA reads TGTGCCAGTACCTGGAGGGCCAGGGAGACCCAGTACTTC. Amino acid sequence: CASTWRARETQYF.

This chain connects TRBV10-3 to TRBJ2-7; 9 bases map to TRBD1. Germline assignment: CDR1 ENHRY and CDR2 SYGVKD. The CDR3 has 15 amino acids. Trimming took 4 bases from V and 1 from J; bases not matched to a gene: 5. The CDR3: CAISANRGPSYEQYF. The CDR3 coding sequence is TGTGCCATCAGTGCAAACAGGGGGCCTTCCTACGAGCAGTACTTC.

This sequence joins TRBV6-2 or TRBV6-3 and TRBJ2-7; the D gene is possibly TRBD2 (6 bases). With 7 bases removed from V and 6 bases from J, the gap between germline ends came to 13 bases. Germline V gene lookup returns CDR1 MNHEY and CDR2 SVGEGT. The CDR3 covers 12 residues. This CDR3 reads CASTPVGGEQYF. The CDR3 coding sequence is TGTGCCAGCACCCCCGTCGGGGGCGAGCAGTACTTC.

Written as DNA, the CDR3 is TGTGCCAGTATGGACTATAGCAATCAGCCCCAGCATTTT. This encodes CASMDYSNQPQHF. This chain joins TRBV19 and TRBJ1-5; no definite D call. V was trimmed by 7 bases and J by 0 bases, leaving 7 bases between them. Per the germline V gene, CDR1 is LNHDA and CDR2 is SQIVND (reference sequence). The CDR3 runs to 13 residues. The full variable domain, its missing parts supplied by reference TRBV19 and TRBJ1-5, is DGGITQSPKYLFRKEGQNVTLSCEQNLNHDAMYWYRQDPGQGLRLIYYSQIVNDFQKGDIAEGYSVSREKKESFPLTVTSAQKNPTAFYLCASMDYSNQPQHFGDGTRLSIL.

The CDR3 here is CASSLASGVTYGYTF. CDR3 nucleotide sequence: TGTGCCAGCAGCTTAGCGAGCGGGGTTACCTATGGCTACACCTTC. The chain uses TRBV7-9 and TRBJ1-2; D is unresolved. CDR1 and CDR2 (germline): SEHNR, FQNEAQ (reference sequence). The V gene lost 0 bases and the J gene lost 4 bases, with 12 bases spanning the gap. This CDR3 comprises 15 residues. The whole variable domain, filled in from reference TRBV7-9 and TRBJ1-2, reads DTGVSQNPRHKITKRGQNVTFRCDPISEHNRLYWYRQTLGQGPEFLTYFQNEAQLEKSRLLSDRFSAERPKGSFSTLEIQRTEQGDSAMYLCASSLASGVTYGYTFGSGTRLTVV.

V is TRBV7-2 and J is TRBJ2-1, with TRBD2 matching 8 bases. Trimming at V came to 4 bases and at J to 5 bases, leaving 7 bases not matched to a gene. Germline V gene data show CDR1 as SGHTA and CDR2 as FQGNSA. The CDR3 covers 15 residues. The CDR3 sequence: CASSSSSGGHNEQFF. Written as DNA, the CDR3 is TGTGCCAGCAGCTCCTCGAGCGGGGGCCACAATGAGCAGTTCTTC.

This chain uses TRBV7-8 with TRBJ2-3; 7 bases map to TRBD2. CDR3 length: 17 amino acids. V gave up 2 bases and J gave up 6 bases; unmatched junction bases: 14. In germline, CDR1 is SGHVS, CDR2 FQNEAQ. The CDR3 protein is CASSLRGRGSSTDTQYF. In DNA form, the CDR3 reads TGTGCCAGCAGCTTACGAGGTCGCGGGAGTTCTACGGATACGCAGTATTTT.

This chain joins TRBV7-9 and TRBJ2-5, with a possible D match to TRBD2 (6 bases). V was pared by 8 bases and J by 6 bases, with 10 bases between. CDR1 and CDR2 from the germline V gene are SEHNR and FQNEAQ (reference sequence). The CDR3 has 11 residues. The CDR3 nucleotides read TGTGCCAGCTGGGGGAGGCAGACCCAGTACTTC. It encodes CASWGRQTQYF.

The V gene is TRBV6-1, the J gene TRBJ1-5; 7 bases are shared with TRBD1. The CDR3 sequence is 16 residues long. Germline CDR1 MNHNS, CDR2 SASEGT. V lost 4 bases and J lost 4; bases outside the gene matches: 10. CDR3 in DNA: TGTGCCAGCAGTGGAGTCTCAACAGGGGTGAATCAGCCCCAGCATTTT. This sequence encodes CASSGVSTGVNQPQHF.

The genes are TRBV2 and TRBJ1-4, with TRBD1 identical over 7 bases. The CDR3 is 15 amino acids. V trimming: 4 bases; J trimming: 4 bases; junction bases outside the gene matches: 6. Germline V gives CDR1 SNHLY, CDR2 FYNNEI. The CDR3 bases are TGTGCCAGCAGTGTTTGGGACAGCAATAATGAAAAACTGTTTTTT. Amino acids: CASSVWDSNNEKLFF.

The CDR3 coding sequence is TGTGCCAGCAGCAGGACTAGCGGGACCAATGAGCAGTTCTTC. It is translated as CASSRTSGTNEQFF. The V gene is TRBV5-4, the J gene TRBJ2-1, with 12 nucleotides matching TRBD2. V lost 4 bases, J lost 6 bases, and 2 bases stayed unmatched. The CDR3 runs to 14 residues. The germline V gene has CDR1 SGHNT and CDR2 YYREEE (reference sequence).

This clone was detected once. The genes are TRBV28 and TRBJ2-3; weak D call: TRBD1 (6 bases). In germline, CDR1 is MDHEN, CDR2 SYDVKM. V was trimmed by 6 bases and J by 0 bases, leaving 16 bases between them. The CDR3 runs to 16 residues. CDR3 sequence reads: CASRSTGSSSTDTQYF. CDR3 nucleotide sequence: TGTGCCAGCAGATCAACAGGGAGTTCTAGCACAGATACGCAGTATTTT.

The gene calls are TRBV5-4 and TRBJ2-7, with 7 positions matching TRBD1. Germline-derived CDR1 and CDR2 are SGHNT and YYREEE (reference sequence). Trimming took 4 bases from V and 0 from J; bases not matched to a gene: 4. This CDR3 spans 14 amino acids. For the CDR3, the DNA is TGTGCCAGCAGCCCGGGACAGAGCTCCTACGAGCAGTACTTC. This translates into CASSPGQSSYEQYF.

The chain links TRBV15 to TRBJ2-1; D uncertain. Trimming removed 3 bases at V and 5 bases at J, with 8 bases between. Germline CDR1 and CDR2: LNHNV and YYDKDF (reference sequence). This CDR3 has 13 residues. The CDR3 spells CATSRRSDNEQFF. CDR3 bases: TGTGCCACCAGCAGGAGATCCGACAATGAGCAGTTCTTC.

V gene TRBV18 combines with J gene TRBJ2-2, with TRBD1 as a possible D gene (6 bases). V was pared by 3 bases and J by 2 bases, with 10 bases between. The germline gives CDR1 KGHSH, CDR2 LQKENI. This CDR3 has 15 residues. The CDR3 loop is CASSPYRENTGELFF. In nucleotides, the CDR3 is TGTGCCAGCTCACCCTACAGGGAAAACACCGGGGAGCTGTTTTTT. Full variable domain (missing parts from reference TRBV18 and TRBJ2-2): NAGVMQNPRHLVRRRGQEARLRCSPMKGHSHVYWYRQLPEEGLKFMVYLQKENIIDESGMPKERFSAEFPKEGPSILRIQQVVRGDSAAYFCASSPYRENTGELFFGEGSRLTVL.

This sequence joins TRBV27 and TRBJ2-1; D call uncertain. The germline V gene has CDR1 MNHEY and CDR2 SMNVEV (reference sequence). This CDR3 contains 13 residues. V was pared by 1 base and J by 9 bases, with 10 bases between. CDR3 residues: CASSLYQWSEQFF. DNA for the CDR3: TGTGCCAGCAGTTTATACCAGTGGAGTGAGCAGTTCTTC.

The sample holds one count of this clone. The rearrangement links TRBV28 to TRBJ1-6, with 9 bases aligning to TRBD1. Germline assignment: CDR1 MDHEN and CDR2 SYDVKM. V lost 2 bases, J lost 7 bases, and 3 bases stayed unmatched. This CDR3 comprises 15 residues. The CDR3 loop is CASSLNRGRNSPLHF. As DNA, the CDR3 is TGTGCCAGCAGTTTAAACAGGGGGCGAAATTCACCCCTCCACTTT. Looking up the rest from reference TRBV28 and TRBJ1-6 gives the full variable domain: DVKVTQSSRYLVKRTGEKVFLECVQDMDHENMFWYRQDPGLGLRLIYFSYDVKMKEKGDIPEGYSVSREKKERFSLILESASTNQTSMYLCASSLNRGRNSPLHFGNGTRLTVT.

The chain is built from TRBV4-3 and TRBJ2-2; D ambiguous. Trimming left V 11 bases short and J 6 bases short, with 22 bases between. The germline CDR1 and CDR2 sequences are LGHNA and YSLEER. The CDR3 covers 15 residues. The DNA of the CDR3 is TGCGCCTCAGGCTTGAGTCGTTCTCTCGCCGGGGAGCTGTTTTTT. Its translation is CASGLSRSLAGELFF.

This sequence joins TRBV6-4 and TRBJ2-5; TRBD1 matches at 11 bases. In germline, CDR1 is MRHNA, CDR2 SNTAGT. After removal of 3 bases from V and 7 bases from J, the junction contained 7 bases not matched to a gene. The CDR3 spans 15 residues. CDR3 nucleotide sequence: TGTGCCAGCAGTGAATTGGACAGGGGGCGCGGGACCCAGTACTTC. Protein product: CASSELDRGRGTQYF.

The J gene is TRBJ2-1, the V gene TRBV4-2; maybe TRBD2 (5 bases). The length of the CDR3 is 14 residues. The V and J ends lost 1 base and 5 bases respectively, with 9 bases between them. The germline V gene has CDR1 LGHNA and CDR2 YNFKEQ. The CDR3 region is CASSQVGGHNEQFF. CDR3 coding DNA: TGTGCCAGCAGCCAAGTCGGAGGCCACAATGAGCAGTTCTTC.

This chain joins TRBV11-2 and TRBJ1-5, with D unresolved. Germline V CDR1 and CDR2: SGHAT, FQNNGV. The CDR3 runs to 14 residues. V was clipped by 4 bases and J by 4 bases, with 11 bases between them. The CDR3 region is CASSYPGSNQPQHF. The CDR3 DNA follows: TGTGCCAGCAGCTACCCCGGGTCGAATCAGCCCCAGCATTTT.

In DNA form, the CDR3 reads TGCGCCAGCAGCCAAGACCGGGGAAACATTCAGTACTTC. This translates into CASSQDRGNIQYF. The rearrangement uses TRBV4-1 and TRBJ2-4, with D possibly matching TRBD2 (5 bases). The CDR3 has 13 residues. V was shortened by 0 bases and J by 6 bases, with 6 bases between the two germline ends. Per the germline V gene, CDR1 is MGHRA and CDR2 is YSYEKL.

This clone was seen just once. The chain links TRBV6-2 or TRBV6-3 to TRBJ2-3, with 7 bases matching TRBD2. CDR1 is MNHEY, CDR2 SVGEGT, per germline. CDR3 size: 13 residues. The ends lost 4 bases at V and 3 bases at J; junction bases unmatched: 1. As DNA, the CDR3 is TGTGCCAGCAGTTTGCGGGAGACAGATACGCAGTATTTT. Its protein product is CASSLRETDTQYF.

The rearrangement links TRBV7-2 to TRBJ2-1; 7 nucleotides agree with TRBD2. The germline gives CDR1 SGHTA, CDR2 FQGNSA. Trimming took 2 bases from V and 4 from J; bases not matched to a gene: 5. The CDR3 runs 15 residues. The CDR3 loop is CASSLLAVTYNEQFF. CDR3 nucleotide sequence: TGTGCCAGCAGCTTACTAGCGGTTACTTACAATGAGCAGTTCTTC.

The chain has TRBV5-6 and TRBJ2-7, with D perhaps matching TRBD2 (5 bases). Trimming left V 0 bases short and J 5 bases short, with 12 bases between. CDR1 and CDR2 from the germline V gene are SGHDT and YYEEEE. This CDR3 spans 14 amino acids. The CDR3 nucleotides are TGTGCCAGCAGCTTGGGGGGTTCGCGGGACGAGCAGTACTTC. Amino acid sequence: CASSLGGSRDEQYF.

CDR3 bases: TGTGCCAGCAGCTCCCGACAGGACTCCAAATACTATGGCTACACCTTC. Translation: CASSSRQDSKYYGYTF. This chain uses TRBV9 with TRBJ1-2; D is possibly TRBD1 (6 bases). This CDR3 has 16 residues. V lost 4 bases, J lost 3 bases, and 19 bases lay in between. Germline CDR1 is SGDLS and CDR2 is YYNGEE.